The present T cell receptor (beta chain) was sequenced within a study of Graves' ophthalmopathy and Graves' hyperthyroidism. Amplification targeted the TCR beta CDR3 regions, with RNA transcripts as the source material. First-round RT-PCR relied on HTBI primers, and a second-round multiplex PCR came next. TCRdb independently ran MiXCR on the multiplex PCR reads; one entry per CDR3 protein. The table has 200,000 to 250,000 distinct CDR3 sequences, under 25% seen once. V was shortened by 6 bases and J by 0 bases, with 8 bases between the two germline ends. Germline CDR1 SGHNT, CDR2 YENEEA. The CDR3 extends over 13 amino acids. Diagnosis used clinical symptoms, serum thyroxine, TRAb, thyroid ultrasound and orbital computed tomography. This clonotype was counted only a few times. Its target is not known. Study-wide points: Ophthalmopathy progression predictions by the model showed 72% to 80% specificity and approximately 71% sensitivity. The blood repertoire also included most expanded thyroid clonotypes above 0.001 frequency. Between ophthalmopathy and stable hyperthyroidism, a 13-signature model drew a separation with nearly 90% sensitivity and roughly 78% specificity.

The chain is built from TRBV11-3 and TRBJ1-1; D perhaps matches TRBD1 (5 bases). This TCR came from a woman aged 50 to 60 with Graves' ophthalmopathy. The material sequenced was peripheral blood. CDR3 loop: CASSQDMNTEAFF. CDR3 in DNA: TGTGCCAGCAGTCAGGACATGAACACTGAAGCTTTCTTT.